What follows is one T cell receptor beta chain and its context. Its antigen target is currently unknown. No base quality values were provided; no much bigger clone lies one nucleotide off. V trim: 0 bases; J trim: 2 bases; unmatched bases: 9. Including the terminal cysteine and phenylalanine, the CDR3 comprises 17 residues. Only the CDR3 DNA is retained, 51 bases long and in frame from the first base. According to the germline V gene, CDR1 reads SGHRS and CDR2 reads YFSETQ. The data belong to a study of T cell repertoires in cytomegalovirus infection (dated by TCRdb to between 2019 and 2020). With respect to the entire study: Donor HLA type was relevant to the analysis, because carriage of CMV infection together with the matching HLA type was indicated by public TCR beta signatures.

The data were produced on an Illumina HiSeq 1500. TCRdb trimmed public reads at Q25 via fastp, called clones via MiXCR and kept in-frame beta chains. For every CDR3 protein sequence, its rows merge into one entry that carries the most common genes and DNA. In this sample the table shows 150,000 to 200,000 distinct CDR3 sequences, 28% of which occur a single time. The leading ten clones occupy 30% to 40% of the sample. Results and caveats for the whole study, not just this receptor: In both this cohort and an independent cohort of 350 or so donors, the cumulative frequency of public TCR beta family members distinguished carriers of CMV infection plus the relevant HLA type. The ex vivo response was dominated by HLA-C-restricted CMV-specific TCR beta clonotypes, and the single most frequent clonotype in two of eight donors was supplied by these HLA-C-restricted clonotypes.

Sequenced sample: PBMCs. The V and J segments used are TRBV5-1 and TRBJ2-3, with TRBD2 matching 7 junction bases. The source of this sequence is a human donor in good health (CMV status not recorded). Some clones in this sample may be carry-over from other donors' samples. The DNA is as follows: TGCGCCAGCAGCTTGGTGGGGAGTGGGACTATCACAGATACGCAGTATTTT. It is translated as CASSLVGSGTITDTQYF.